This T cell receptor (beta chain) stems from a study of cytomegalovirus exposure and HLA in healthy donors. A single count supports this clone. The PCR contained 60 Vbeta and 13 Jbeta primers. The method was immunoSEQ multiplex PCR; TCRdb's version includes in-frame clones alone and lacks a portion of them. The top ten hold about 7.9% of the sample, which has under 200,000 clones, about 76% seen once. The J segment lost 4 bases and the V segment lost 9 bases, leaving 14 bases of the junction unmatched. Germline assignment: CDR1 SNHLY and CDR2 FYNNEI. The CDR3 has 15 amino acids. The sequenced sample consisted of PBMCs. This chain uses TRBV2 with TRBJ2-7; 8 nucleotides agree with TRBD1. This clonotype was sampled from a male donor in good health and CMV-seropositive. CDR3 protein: CARELLDRDAYEQYF. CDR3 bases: TGTGCCAGAGAACTTCTGGACAGGGACGCGTACGAGCAGTACTTC.